A single TCR beta chain is shown here with its context. The data derive from a study of technical replicates of blood from a few donors. Trimming took 4 bases from V and 0 from J; bases not matched to a gene: 17. CDR1 and CDR2 (germline): SGHRS, YFSETQ. The CDR3 is 20 amino acids. Libraries were prepared by immunoSEQ multiplex PCR; TCRdb keeps only in-frame clonotypes and omits some of them. The sample holds about 90,000 clones; around 90% are singletons and the top ten take about 0.24%. The sequence derives from a human donor in good health. The sequenced sample consisted of T cells isolated from PBMCs. This sequence joins TRBV5-1 and TRBJ2-1; TRBD2 matches 9 bases. CDR3: CASSPGLAPTDPFSYNEQFF. CDR3 in DNA: TGCGCCAGCAGCCCAGGACTAGCGCCGACCGACCCCTTCTCCTACAATGAGCAGTTCTTC.